This T cell receptor beta chain originates from a study of sequential checkpoint blockade in melanoma (dated by TCRdb to about 2019). Context from the whole study: Patients were randomized 1:1 to first-line nivolumab followed by ipilimumab (arm A) or ipilimumab followed by nivolumab (arm B). Maintenance nivolumab came after both trial sequences.

CDR1 and CDR2 were assigned from the germline V gene as SGDLS and YYNGEE. Spanning cysteine to phenylalanine, the CDR3 consists of 16 amino acids. Just the 48-base CDR3 DNA is kept, in frame starting at base 1. V loses 4 bases, J loses 3 bases, and the germline ends lie 14 bases apart. The immunoSEQ Assay was used to immunosequence TCRbeta CDR3 regions from genomic DNA. Before high-throughput sequencing, genomic DNA was amplified using bias-controlled multiplex PCR. The authors' analysis ran thus. To quantify the absolute abundance of each unique TCRbeta CDR3 region, the sequences were collapsed and filtered. Clonality, defined as 1 minus Pielou's evenness, was calculated using only productive rearrangements. A previously published method was used to identify clones whose frequencies were significantly greater in on-treatment samples than in baseline samples. The immuneACCESS repertoire file appears here via TCRdb, limited to in-frame rearrangements. These files lack a portion of the clones; in checked studies, under half of the deficit traces to unresolved V genes, and the cause of the others is not known. V, J and clone size are taken as reported in that table, and D and trimming were inferred from the DNA itself. Within this sample are roughly 10,000 clones, with around 73% of them counted one time only. In total, the top ten clones hold approximately 15% of the sample.

A note on this clone: Its recognized antigen is unknown. No much larger clone is present one base from it, and per-base qualities are unavailable.

Findings and caveats that apply to the study as a whole: The response-prediction model combining TCR metrics and mutation burden needs validation in larger, independent patient cohorts.

The sample's treatment or condition, from its label and the paper: randomized to nivolumab then ipilimumab (arm A) or the reverse (arm B). None of the trial patients had been given prior DNA-damaging chemotherapy. Live CD3+CD8+ cells negative for CD19 and CD56 were sorted from thawed PBMCs on a FACS Aria II flow cytometer. Samples came from patients with melanoma in CheckMate 064, a randomized, open-label phase II trial of sequential checkpoint blockade. Peripheral blood mononuclear cells were collected by leukapheresis, purified using Ficoll-Paque, and frozen in human serum containing approximately 9.4% DMSO. Purity of sorted blood CD3+CD8+ cells was verified at >95% immediately after sorting, followed by DNA extraction.

The TCR originated in a human donor with melanoma. The rearrangement combines TRBV9 with TRBJ2-6, with a weak D call of TRBD2 (6 bases match). The specimen was CD8+ T cells sorted from blood (inferred from file names), collected from a patient given nivolumab and ipilimumab in sequence. The nucleotide sequence is given as TGTGCCAGCAGCCCCTACCGGGGAGGTGGGGCCAACGTCCTGACTTTC. This is translated as CASSPYRGGGANVLTF.